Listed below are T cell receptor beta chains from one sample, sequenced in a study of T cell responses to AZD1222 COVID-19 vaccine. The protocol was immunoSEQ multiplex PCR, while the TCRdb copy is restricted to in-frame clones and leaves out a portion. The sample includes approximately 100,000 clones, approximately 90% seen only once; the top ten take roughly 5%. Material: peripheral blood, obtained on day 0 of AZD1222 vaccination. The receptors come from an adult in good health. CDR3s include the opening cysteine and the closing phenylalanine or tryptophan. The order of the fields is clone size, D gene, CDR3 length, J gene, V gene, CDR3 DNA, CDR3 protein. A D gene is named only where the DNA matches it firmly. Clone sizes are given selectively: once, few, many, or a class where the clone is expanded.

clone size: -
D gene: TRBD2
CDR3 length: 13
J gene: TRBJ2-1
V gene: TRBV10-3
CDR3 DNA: TGTGCCATTCAGACTAGCGGGTACAATGAGCAGTTCTTC
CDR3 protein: CAIQTSGYNEQFF

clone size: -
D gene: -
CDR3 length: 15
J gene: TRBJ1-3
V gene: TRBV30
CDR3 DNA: TGTGCCTGGAGTAGCTCACCGGGATATGGAAACACCATATATTTT
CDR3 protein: CAWSSSPGYGNTIYF

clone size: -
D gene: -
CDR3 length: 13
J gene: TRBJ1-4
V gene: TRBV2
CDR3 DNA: TGTGCCAGCGAAGTGCGGAGAAATGAAAAACTGTTTTTT
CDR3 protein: CASEVRRNEKLFF

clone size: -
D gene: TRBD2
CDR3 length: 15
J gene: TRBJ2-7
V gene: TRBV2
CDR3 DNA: TGTGCCAGCAGTGAAGCGCTACTAGCGCCTTACGAGCAGTACTTC
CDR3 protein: CASSEALLAPYEQYF

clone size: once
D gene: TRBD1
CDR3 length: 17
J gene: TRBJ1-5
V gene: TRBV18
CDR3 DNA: TGTGCCAGCTCACCTACCCCCGGGACAGGGAGCAATCAGCCCCAGCATTTT
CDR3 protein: CASSPTPGTGSNQPQHF

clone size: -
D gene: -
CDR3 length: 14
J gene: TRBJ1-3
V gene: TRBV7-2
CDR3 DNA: TGTGCCAGCAGCCCCCGCGGGGGGGGAAACACCATATATTTT
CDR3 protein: CASSPRGGGNTIYF

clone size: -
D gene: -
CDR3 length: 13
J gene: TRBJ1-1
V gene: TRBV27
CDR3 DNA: TGTGCCAGCAGACTGACAGGCCCCACTGAAGCTTTCTTT
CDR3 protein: CASRLTGPTEAFF

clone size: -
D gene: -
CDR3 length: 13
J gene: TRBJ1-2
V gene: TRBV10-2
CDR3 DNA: -
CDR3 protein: CASSVGEGTLDIF

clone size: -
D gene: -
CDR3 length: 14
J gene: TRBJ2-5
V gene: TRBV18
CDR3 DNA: TGTGCCAGCTCACCGAGCGCTTCCGGAGAGACCCAGTACTTC
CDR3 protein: CASSPSASGETQYF

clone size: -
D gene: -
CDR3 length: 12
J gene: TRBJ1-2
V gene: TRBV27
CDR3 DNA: TGTGCCAGCAGTTCAGGGGTCTCTGGCTACACCTTC
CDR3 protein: CASSSGVSGYTF

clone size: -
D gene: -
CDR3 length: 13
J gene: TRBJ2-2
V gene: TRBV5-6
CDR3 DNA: TGTGCCAGCAGCTCCCGTTCGCACGGGGAGCTGTTTTTT
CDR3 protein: CASSSRSHGELFF

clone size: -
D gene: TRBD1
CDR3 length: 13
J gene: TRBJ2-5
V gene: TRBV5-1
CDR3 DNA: TGCGCCAGCAGCCGACAGGGCGAGGAGACCCAGTACTTC
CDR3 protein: CASSRQGEETQYF

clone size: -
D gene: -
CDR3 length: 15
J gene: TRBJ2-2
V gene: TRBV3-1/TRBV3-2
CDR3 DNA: TGTGCCAGCAGCCAAGATATTCCAAACACCGGGGAGCTGTTTTTT
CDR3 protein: CASSQDIPNTGELFF

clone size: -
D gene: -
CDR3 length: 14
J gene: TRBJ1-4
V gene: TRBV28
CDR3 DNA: TGTGCCAGCAGTTTGGGGACATTTAGTGAAAAACTGTTTTTT
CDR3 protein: CASSLGTFSEKLFF

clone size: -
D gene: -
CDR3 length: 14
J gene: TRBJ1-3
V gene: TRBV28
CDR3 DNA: TGTGCCAGCAGTTTATCAGGGCCTGGAAACACCATATATTTT
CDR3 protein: CASSLSGPGNTIYF

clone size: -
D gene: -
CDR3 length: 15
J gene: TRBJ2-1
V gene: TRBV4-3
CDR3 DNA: TGCGCCAGCAGCCAAGTTACCTCCTCCTACAATGAGCAGTTCTTC
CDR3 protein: CASSQVTSSYNEQFF

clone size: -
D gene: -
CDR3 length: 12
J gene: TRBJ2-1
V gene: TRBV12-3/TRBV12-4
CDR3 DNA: TGTGCCAGCAGCCCGTCGGGGCGATTCCAGTTCTTC
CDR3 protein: CASSPSGRFQFF

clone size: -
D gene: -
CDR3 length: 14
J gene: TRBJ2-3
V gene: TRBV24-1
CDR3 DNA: TGTGCCACCGGACAGGGAGGGTCCACAGATACGCAGTATTTT
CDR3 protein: CATGQGGSTDTQYF

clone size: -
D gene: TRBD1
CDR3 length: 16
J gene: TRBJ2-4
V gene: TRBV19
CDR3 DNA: TGTGCCAGTAGTATCGTTCCGACAGGGGGGGAGAACATTCAGTACTTC
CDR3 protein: CASSIVPTGGENIQYF

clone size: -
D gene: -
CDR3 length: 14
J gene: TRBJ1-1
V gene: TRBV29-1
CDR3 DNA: TGCAGCGTTGTTGCCGCGTTACCGAACACTGAAGCTTTCTTT
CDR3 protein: CSVVAALPNTEAFF

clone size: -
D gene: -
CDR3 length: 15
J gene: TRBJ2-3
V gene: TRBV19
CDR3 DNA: TGTGCCAGTAGCTCCGGGACAACTAATTCTGGTACGCAGTATTTT
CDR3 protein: CASSSGTTNSGTQYF

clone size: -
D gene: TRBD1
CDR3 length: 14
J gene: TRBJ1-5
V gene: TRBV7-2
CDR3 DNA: TGTGCCAGCAGCCGGGACAGAACTGGGCCGCCCCAGCATTTT
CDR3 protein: CASSRDRTGPPQHF

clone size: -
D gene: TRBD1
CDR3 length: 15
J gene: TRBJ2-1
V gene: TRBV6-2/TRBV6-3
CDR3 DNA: TGTGCCAGCAGTTACTCCTGGACAGGGTATGGTGAGCAGTTCTTC
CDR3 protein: CASSYSWTGYGEQFF

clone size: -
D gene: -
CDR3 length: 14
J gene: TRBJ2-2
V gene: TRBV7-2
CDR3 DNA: TGTGCCAGCAGCGTTCTAGTGAGCACCGGGGAGCTGTTTTTT
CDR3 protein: CASSVLVSTGELFF

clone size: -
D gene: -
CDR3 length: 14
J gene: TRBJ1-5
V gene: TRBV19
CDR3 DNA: TGTGCCAGTGGAAACACGTTCGCAAATCAGCCCCAGCATTTT
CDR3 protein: CASGNTFANQPQHF

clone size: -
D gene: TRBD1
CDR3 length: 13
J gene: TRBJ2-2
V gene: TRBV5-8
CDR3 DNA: TGTGCAGAGGGACAGCCGAACACCGGGGAGCTGTTTTTT
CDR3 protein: CAEGQPNTGELFF

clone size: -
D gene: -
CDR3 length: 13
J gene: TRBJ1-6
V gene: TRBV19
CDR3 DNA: TGTGCCAGTAGTAGCGACGTAAATTCACCCCTCCACTTT
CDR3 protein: CASSSDVNSPLHF

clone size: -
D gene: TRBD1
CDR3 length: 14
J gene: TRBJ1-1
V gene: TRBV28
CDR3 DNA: TGTGCCAGCACCCTGGGACAGGACAACACTGAAGCTTTCTTT
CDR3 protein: CASTLGQDNTEAFF

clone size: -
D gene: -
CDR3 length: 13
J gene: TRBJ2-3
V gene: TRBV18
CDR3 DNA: TGTGCCAGCTCACCACCTTCGAAAGATACGCAGTATTTT
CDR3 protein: CASSPPSKDTQYF

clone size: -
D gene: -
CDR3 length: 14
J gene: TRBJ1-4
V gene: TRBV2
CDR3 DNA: TGTGCCAGCAGACTCACAGGGTACGGTGAAAAACTGTTTTTT
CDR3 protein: CASRLTGYGEKLFF

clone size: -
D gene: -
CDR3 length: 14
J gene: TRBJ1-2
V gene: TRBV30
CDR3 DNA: TGTGCCTGGGCATATCAGTGGATGGACTATGGCTACACCTTC
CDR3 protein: CAWAYQWMDYGYTF

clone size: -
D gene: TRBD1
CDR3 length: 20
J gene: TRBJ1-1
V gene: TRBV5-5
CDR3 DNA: TGTGCCAGCAGCCCGACCTGGGGGATCTACAGGGGAGGGTCGTTCACTGAAGCTTTCTTT
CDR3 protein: CASSPTWGIYRGGSFTEAFF

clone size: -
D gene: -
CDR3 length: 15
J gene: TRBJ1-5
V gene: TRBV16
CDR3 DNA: TGTGCCAGCAGCCAATTAGGAACCTCCAATCAGCCCCAGCATTTT
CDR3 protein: CASSQLGTSNQPQHF

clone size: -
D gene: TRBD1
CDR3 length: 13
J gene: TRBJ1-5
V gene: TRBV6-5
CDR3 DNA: TGTGCCAGCAGCGAGGGACAGAATCAGCCCCAGCATTTT
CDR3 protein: CASSEGQNQPQHF

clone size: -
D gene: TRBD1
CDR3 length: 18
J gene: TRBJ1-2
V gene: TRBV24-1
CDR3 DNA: TGTGCCACCAGTGACCGCACCGAGGAATACAGGGGGATGGATGGCTACACCTTC
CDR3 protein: CATSDRTEEYRGMDGYTF

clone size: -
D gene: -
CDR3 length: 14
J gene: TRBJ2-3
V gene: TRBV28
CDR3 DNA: TGTGCCAGCAATCCCCGGGGGTCCACAGATACGCAGTATTTT
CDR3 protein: CASNPRGSTDTQYF

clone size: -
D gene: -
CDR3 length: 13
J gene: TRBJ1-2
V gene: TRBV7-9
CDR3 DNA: TGTGCCAGCAGCGGGTTCCGATGGCCTGGCTACACCTTC
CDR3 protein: CASSGFRWPGYTF

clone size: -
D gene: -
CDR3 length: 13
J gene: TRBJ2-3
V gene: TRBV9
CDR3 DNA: TGTGCCAGCAGCGTAGCAGGCAGGGTTACGCAGTATTTT
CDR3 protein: CASSVAGRVTQYF

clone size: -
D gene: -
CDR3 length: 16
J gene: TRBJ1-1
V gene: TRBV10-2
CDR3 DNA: TGCGCCAGCAGTCGGGCCGGGTCTTACCCAAACACTGAAGCTTTCTTT
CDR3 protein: CASSRAGSYPNTEAFF

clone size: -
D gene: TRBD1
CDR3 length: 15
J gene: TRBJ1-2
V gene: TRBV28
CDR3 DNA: TGTGCCAGCAGTTCTTTGACAGGGGTTAACTATGGCTACACCTTC
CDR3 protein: CASSSLTGVNYGYTF

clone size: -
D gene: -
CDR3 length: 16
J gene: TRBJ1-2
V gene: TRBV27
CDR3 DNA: TGTGCCAGCAGTTTAAGCCGGATGACAACTTCCCATGGCTACACCTTC
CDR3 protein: CASSLSRMTTSHGYTF

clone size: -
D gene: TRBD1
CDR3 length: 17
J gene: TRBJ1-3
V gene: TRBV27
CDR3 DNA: TGTGCCAGCAGTCCTAACAGGGGGCTGGTTACTGGAAACACCATATATTTT
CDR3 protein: CASSPNRGLVTGNTIYF

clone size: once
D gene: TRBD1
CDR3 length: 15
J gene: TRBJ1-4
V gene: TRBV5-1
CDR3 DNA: TGCGCCAGCAGCTTTTCGCAGGGGGCTCATGAAAAACTGTTTTTT
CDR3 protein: CASSFSQGAHEKLFF

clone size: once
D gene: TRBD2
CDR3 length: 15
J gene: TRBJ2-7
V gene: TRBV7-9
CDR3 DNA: TGTGCCAGCAGCCCCCGCTCGACTAGCCGCTACGAGCAGTACTTC
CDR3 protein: CASSPRSTSRYEQYF

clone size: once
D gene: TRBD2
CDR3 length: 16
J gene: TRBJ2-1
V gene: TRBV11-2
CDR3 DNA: TGTGCCAGCAGCCCCCGGACTAGCGGGGACTACAATGAGCAGTTCTTC
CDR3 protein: CASSPRTSGDYNEQFF

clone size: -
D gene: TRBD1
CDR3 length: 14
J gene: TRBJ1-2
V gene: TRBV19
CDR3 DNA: TGTGCCAGTAGTAGATGGGACAGCTACTATGGCTACACCTTC
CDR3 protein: CASSRWDSYYGYTF